A single TCR beta chain is shown here with its context. V gave up 9 bases and J gave up 2 bases, with 11 bases separating them. CDR1 and CDR2 (germline): SEHNR, FQNEAQ (reference sequence). The CDR3 sequence is 13 residues long. This record comes from a study of T cell responses to AZD1222 COVID-19 vaccine. Sequenced by immunoSEQ multiplex PCR; TCRdb stores in-frame clones only, minus some. The table has around 100,000 clones, about 86% seen once. This clonotype originated in an adult in good health. The V gene is TRBV7-9, the J gene TRBJ1-5; D is perhaps TRBD1 (6 bases). This material consisted of peripheral blood, taken on day 0 of AZD1222 vaccination. CDR3 bases: TGTGCCAGTACCCGGACAGGCAATCAGCCCCAGCATTTT. Its translation is CASTRTGNQPQHF.